The rows below give T cell receptor beta chains drawn from one sample of a study of CD8+ T cells in alopecia areata. Sequencing used immunoSEQ multiplex PCR; TCRdb keeps in-frame clones, though not all of them. The sample has 75,000 to 100,000 clones; 60% to 80% are singletons. The input for sequencing was CD8+ T cells sorted from blood, taken at week 44, from a patient treated with tofacitinib. These receptors originate from a human donor with alopecia areata. Each CDR3 is given with its conserved first and last residue. The order of the fields is clone size, D gene, J gene, V gene, CDR3 protein, CDR3 DNA. D genes are given only for firm matches. For some rows the clone size is stated as once, few or many, or as a class when expanded; others skip it.

clone_size: .; d_call: .; j_call: TRBJ2-6; v_call: TRBV19; cdr3_aa: CASTFGTLRHVLTF; cdr3_nt: TGTGCCAGTACCTTTGGGACCCTGCGTCACGTCCTGACTTTC
clone_size: .; d_call: .; j_call: TRBJ1-1; v_call: TRBV11-2; cdr3_aa: CASSLRGNTEAFF; cdr3_nt: TGTGCCAGCAGCTTACGAGGGAACACTGAAGCTTTCTTT
clone_size: .; d_call: .; j_call: TRBJ2-1; v_call: TRBV29-1; cdr3_aa: CSVEGQPYSGTSYNEQFF; cdr3_nt: TGCAGCGTTGAAGGCCAGCCCTATTCCGGGACTTCCTACAATGAGCAGTTCTTC
clone_size: .; d_call: .; j_call: TRBJ2-3; v_call: TRBV7-7; cdr3_aa: CASSLSRWDTQYF; cdr3_nt: TGTGCCAGCAGCTTGAGTAGGTGGGATACGCAGTATTTT
clone_size: .; d_call: TRBD2; j_call: TRBJ2-7; v_call: TRBV11-2; cdr3_aa: CASSLERGYAYEQYF; cdr3_nt: TGTGCCAGCAGCCTGGAGCGGGGGTACGCCTACGAGCAGTACTTC
clone_size: few; d_call: TRBD1; j_call: TRBJ2-5; v_call: TRBV5-1; cdr3_aa: CASSLEQGGRETQYF; cdr3_nt: TGCGCCAGCAGCTTGGAACAGGGGGGTCGAGAGACCCAGTACTTC
clone_size: once; d_call: .; j_call: TRBJ2-7; v_call: TRBV5-6; cdr3_aa: CASSLRRWVPREQYF; cdr3_nt: TGTGCCAGCAGCCTCAGACGGTGGGTTCCCAGGGAGCAGTACTTC
clone_size: .; d_call: .; j_call: TRBJ2-2; v_call: TRBV7-9; cdr3_aa: CASSLLGTVSTGELFF; cdr3_nt: TGTGCCAGCAGCCTCCTTGGCACAGTTTCCACCGGGGAGCTGTTTTTT
clone_size: .; d_call: .; j_call: TRBJ2-1; v_call: TRBV13; cdr3_aa: CASSLGQGSYNEQFF; cdr3_nt: TGTGCCAGCAGCTTGGGTCAGGGTTCCTACAATGAGCAGTTCTTC
clone_size: .; d_call: .; j_call: TRBJ1-1; v_call: TRBV2; cdr3_aa: CASSDFDENTEAFF; cdr3_nt: TGTGCCAGCAGTGATTTTGACGAGAACACTGAAGCTTTCTTT
clone_size: .; d_call: .; j_call: TRBJ1-5; v_call: TRBV28; cdr3_aa: CASSSSLGSNQPQHF; cdr3_nt: TGTGCCAGCAGTTCCAGCCTGGGTAGCAATCAGCCCCAGCATTTT
clone_size: .; d_call: .; j_call: TRBJ2-7; v_call: TRBV12-5; cdr3_aa: CASGPEGQYF; cdr3_nt: TGTGCTAGTGGCCCCGAAGGGCAGTACTTC
clone_size: .; d_call: TRBD1; j_call: TRBJ2-7; v_call: TRBV4-3; cdr3_aa: CASSPGTGAYEQYF; cdr3_nt: TGCGCCAGCAGCCCCGGGACAGGGGCCTACGAGCAGTACTTC
clone_size: .; d_call: .; j_call: TRBJ1-1; v_call: TRBV19; cdr3_aa: CADYGDGNTEAFF; cdr3_nt: TGTGCTGATTACGGAGACGGGAACACTGAAGCTTTCTTT
clone_size: few; d_call: .; j_call: TRBJ2-1; v_call: TRBV29-1; cdr3_aa: CSVWGDYNEQFF; cdr3_nt: TGCAGCGTTTGGGGGGACTACAATGAGCAGTTCTTC
clone_size: few; d_call: TRBD2; j_call: TRBJ2-7; v_call: TRBV27; cdr3_aa: CASSPQGSGGLYEQYF; cdr3_nt: TGTGCCAGCAGTCCCCAGGGAAGCGGGGGCTTATACGAGCAGTACTTC
clone_size: once; d_call: TRBD1; j_call: TRBJ1-1; v_call: TRBV5-6; cdr3_aa: CASSSRDRSMNTEAFF; cdr3_nt: TGTGCCAGCAGCTCCCGGGACAGAAGCATGAACACTGAAGCTTTCTTT
clone_size: .; d_call: .; j_call: TRBJ2-6; v_call: TRBV10-1; cdr3_aa: CASSEAAGANVLTF; cdr3_nt: TGCGCCTCTTCTGAGGCAGCTGGGGCCAACGTCCTGACTTTC
clone_size: .; d_call: .; j_call: TRBJ2-7; v_call: TRBV13; cdr3_aa: CASSLQGMGRTAHEQYF; cdr3_nt: TGTGCCAGCAGCTTACAGGGTATGGGGCGGACGGCCCACGAGCAGTACTTC
clone_size: .; d_call: .; j_call: TRBJ2-3; v_call: TRBV4-1; cdr3_aa: CASSQEERTVTDTQYF; cdr3_nt: TGCGCCAGCAGCCAAGAAGAAAGAACCGTCACAGATACGCAGTATTTT
clone_size: .; d_call: .; j_call: TRBJ2-6; v_call: TRBV6-6; cdr3_aa: CASSPPAISGANVLTF; cdr3_nt: TGTGCCAGCAGTCCACCAGCTATCTCTGGGGCCAACGTCCTGACTTTC
clone_size: .; d_call: TRBD2; j_call: TRBJ2-1; v_call: TRBV4-2; cdr3_aa: CASSQEDGTSLNEQFF; cdr3_nt: TGTGCCAGCAGCCAAGAGGACGGGACTAGCCTCAATGAGCAGTTCTTC
clone_size: few; d_call: .; j_call: TRBJ1-1; v_call: TRBV30; cdr3_aa: CAWVGVEAFF; cdr3_nt: TGTGCCTGGGTGGGCGTTGAAGCTTTCTTT